The T cell receptor beta chain described here comes from a study of blood T cells in healthy people across ages. The second PCR ran roughly 7 to 12 cycles with a sample-barcoded 5' primer and J-beta primers. TCRdb recomputed calls from the 5' RACE reads with MiXCR, one row per CDR3 protein. Among hundreds of thousands of distinct CDR3 sequences listed, nearly 25% were seen once. This clonotype has a handful of counts. Germline V gene lookup returns CDR1 DFQATT and CDR2 SNEGSKA (reference sequence). Trimming removed 6 bases at V and 7 bases at J, with 16 bases between. This CDR3 is 13 amino acids long. The same data also contributed to another study, on T cells of mothers and their children.

The chain is built from TRBV20-1 and TRBJ2-1; tentatively, D is TRBD2 (6 bases). Sequenced material: blood. The receptor was isolated from a boy between 10 and 17 years old in good health. This chain's CDR3 is CSARAIGRNEQFF. CDR3 DNA: TGCAGTGCCCGAGCGATAGGGAGGAATGAGCAGTTCTTC.